The 21 T cell receptor beta chains below were found in one sample sequenced in a study of response to subunit inactivated influenza vaccine. TCRdb reprocessed the RT-PCR reads via MiXCR and lists one record per CDR3 protein. The sample contains 500,000 or so distinct CDR3 sequences, over 9.5% of which appear only once. The sample in question was PBMCs from blood, obtained roughly 6 weeks after vaccination. The receptors originated from a man aged 50 to 59 who received an inactivated influenza vaccine.

The CDR3 nucleotides are TGCAGTGCTAGCTTAGGGAATAAAAACATTCAGTACTTC. Amino acids: CSASLGNKNIQYF. V is TRBV20-1 and J is TRBJ2-4; D is ambiguous. CDR1 DFQATT and CDR2 SNEGSKA come from the germline V gene (reference sequence). The CDR3 length is 13 residues. With 3 bases removed from V and 4 bases from J, the gap between germline ends came to 10 bases.

There are many counts of this clonotype. The rearrangement joins TRBV29-1 to TRBJ2-1; 11 nucleotides line up with TRBD2. Germline V gene lookup returns CDR1 SQVTM and CDR2 ANQGSEA. Trimming cost V 4 bases and J 8 bases; bases outside gene matches: 7. This CDR3 is built from 14 residues. CDR3 DNA: TGCAGCGTTGTAACTAGCGGGAGTCTCTATGAGCAGTTCTTC. Translating it yields CSVVTSGSLYEQFF.

This clonotype was found a few times. V gene TRBV24-1 combines with J gene TRBJ2-5; TRBD1 is a possible D gene (5 bases). Per the germline V gene, CDR1 is KGHDR and CDR2 is SFDVKD. Trimming cost V 5 bases and J 3 bases, with 9 bases left between them. This CDR3 has 13 amino acids. Here the CDR3 reads CATSGQGKETQYF. CDR3 DNA sequence: TGTGCCACCAGTGGTCAGGGTAAAGAGACCCAGTACTTC.

In its sample, this clonotype was seen once. The rearrangement links TRBV2 to TRBJ2-2, with D unresolved. The ends were cut back, 0 bases at V and 6 bases at J, with 8 bases in the middle. CDR3 length equals 14 residues. Per the germline V gene, CDR1 is SNHLY and CDR2 is FYNNEI. In nucleotides, the CDR3 is TGTGCCAGCAGTGAAGCGGCAAGGGCCGGGGAGCTGTTTTTT. The encoded protein is CASSEAARAGELFF.

This clonotype was observed a few times. The chain is built from TRBV18 and TRBJ2-5; 8 bases align to TRBD1. The CDR3 has 15 residues. Per germline, CDR1 KGHSH and CDR2 LQKENI. With 1 base clipped from V and 5 bases from J, the junction kept 6 bases outside the gene matches. CDR3 protein: CASSPRTGTGETQYF. The CDR3 DNA follows: TGTGCCAGCTCACCACGGACAGGGACCGGGGAGACCCAGTACTTC.

This clonotype has just a few counts. This chain links TRBV12-3 or TRBV12-4 with TRBJ1-1; D unresolved. This CDR3 comprises 15 residues. Trimming cost V 6 bases and J 1 base, with 15 bases left between them. The chain's CDR3 is CASSKTGVGNTEAFF. In nucleotides, the CDR3 is TGTGCCAGCAGCAAAACTGGGGTGGGGAACACTGAAGCTTTCTTT.

This clonotype has only a few counts. The rearrangement uses TRBV20-1 and TRBJ2-2, with D possibly matching TRBD1 (6 bases). CDR1 is DFQATT, CDR2 SNEGSKA, per germline (reference sequence). The CDR3 consists of 15 residues. V lost 5 bases to trimming and J lost 4 bases, with 17 bases between them. The CDR3 sequence is CSAAAEGDPTGELFF. The CDR3 nucleotides are TGCAGTGCTGCGGCCGAGGGGGATCCCACCGGGGAGCTGTTTTTT.

This clonotype was seen a few times. The chain couples TRBV7-9 to TRBJ1-2; D perhaps matches TRBD1 (6 bases). The CDR3 covers 14 residues. Germline V lookup: CDR1 SEHNR, CDR2 FQNEAQ (reference sequence). V shed 5 bases and J shed 5 bases, with 15 bases lying between them. This CDR3 reads CASSPRDTAYGYTF. The CDR3 nucleotides read TGTGCCAGCAGCCCCCGGGACACAGCGTATGGCTACACCTTC.

V usage is TRBV7-2 and J usage is TRBJ1-5; weak D call: TRBD1 (5 bases). Trimming cost V 3 bases and J 3 bases, with 9 bases left between them. Per germline, CDR1 SGHTA and CDR2 FQGNSA. The CDR3 length is 14 residues. In DNA, the CDR3 is TGTGCCAGCAGCTTCCGGGGGGACAATCAGCCCCAGCATTTT. Its protein is CASSFRGDNQPQHF.

This clonotype showed up many times. The J gene is TRBJ2-1, the V gene TRBV29-1; TRBD1 is a possible D gene (6 bases). Germline CDR1 SQVTM, CDR2 ANQGSEA. Trimming cost V 7 bases and J 0 bases, with 22 bases left between them. This CDR3 contains 17 residues. The CDR3 DNA reads TGCAGCGGGTCAAGTGTATCAGGGGTACCCTCCTACAATGAGCAGTTCTTC. Translated: CSGSSVSGVPSYNEQFF.

There are a few counts of this clonotype. The V and J genes are TRBV14 and TRBJ2-2; D call uncertain. Germline values: CDR1 SGHDN, CDR2 FVKESK. Trimming left V 2 bases short and J 1 base short, with 5 bases between. This CDR3 has 14 amino acids. CDR3 region: CASSQRMNTGELFF. The CDR3 DNA sequence: TGTGCCAGCAGCCAACGGATGAACACCGGGGAGCTGTTTTTT.

This clonotype was seen many times. One junction end disagrees with the germline gene, perhaps due to a read error. The chain is built from TRBV5-1 and TRBJ1-5; D possibly corresponds to TRBD1 (6 bases). CDR3 length: 15 amino acids. Germline V gene data show CDR1 as SGHRS and CDR2 as YFSETQ. The CDR3 nucleotides read TGTGCCAGCAGTCTTACAGGGAATAGCAATCAGCCCCAGCATTTT. Translation gives CASSLTGNSNQPQHF.

In its sample, this clonotype was seen many times. The chain carries TRBV3-1 and TRBJ1-2, with D unclear. Germline loops: CDR1 LGHDT, CDR2 YNNKEL (reference sequence). The CDR3 contains 13 residues. V lost 3 bases and J 8 bases, leaving 13 bases between the germline ends. The CDR3 loop is CASSQVRTNGYTF. The CDR3 nucleotides are TGTGCCAGCAGCCAGGTCAGGACGAACGGCTACACCTTC. Using reference TRBV3-1 and TRBJ1-2 for the parts outside the CDR3, the full variable domain is DTAVSQTPKYLVTQMGNDKSIKCEQNLGHDTMYWYKQDSKKFLKIMFSYNNKELIINETVPNRFSPKSPDKAHLNLHINSLELGDSAVYFCASSQVRTNGYTFGSGTRLTVV.

In this sample, this clonotype turned up many times. This sequence joins TRBV6-1 and TRBJ1-1; D is unresolved. The CDR3 totals 14 residues. Looked up from germline, CDR1 is MNHNS and CDR2 is SASEGT. V shed 5 bases and J shed 4 bases, with 14 bases lying between them. The CDR3 nucleotides read TGTGCCAGCAGTCGAGGTGAGCCTGGCACTGAAGCTTTCTTT. Its protein is CASSRGEPGTEAFF.

This clonotype was picked up a small number of times. This sequence joins TRBV11-1 and TRBJ2-1; perhaps TRBD2 as D (6 bases). The CDR3 contains 18 residues. Trimming left V 2 bases short and J 0 bases short, with 17 bases between. Germline CDR1 is SGHAT and CDR2 is FQDESV (reference sequence). DNA for the CDR3: TGTGCCAGCAGCTTAATGATTGCTAGCGATTTCTCCTACAATGAGCAGTTCTTC. This codes for CASSLMIASDFSYNEQFF.

This clonotype has just a few counts. Written as DNA, the CDR3 is TGTGCCAGCAGTTCAGCCGGGACAGGGTACAATGAGCAGTTCTTC. It specifies CASSSAGTGYNEQFF. V usage is TRBV7-9 and J usage is TRBJ2-1; 9 positions match TRBD1. The CDR3 totals 15 residues. Germline V gives CDR1 SEHNR, CDR2 FQNEAQ (reference sequence). V trimming: 6 bases; J trimming: 4 bases; junction bases outside the gene matches: 7.

The chain has TRBV14 and TRBJ2-7; TRBD2 aligns across 7 bases. The V and J ends lost 5 bases and 4 bases, in that order; junction bases with no gene match: 11. The CDR3 is made up of 15 amino acids. Germline CDR1 is SGHDN and CDR2 is FVKESK. The CDR3 region has the DNA TGTGCCAGCAGCAGAGCTAGCGGTACTCATTACGAGCAGTACTTC. Translated, it gives CASSRASGTHYEQYF.

The V gene is TRBV6-5, the J gene TRBJ1-1; 8 bases are a match to TRBD1. The germline V gene has CDR1 MNHEY and CDR2 SVGAGI. V lost 5 bases, J lost 5 bases, and 10 bases stayed unmatched. The CDR3 totals 15 residues. CDR3 amino acids: CASSNGGQGQTEAFF. The CDR3 DNA follows: TGTGCCAGCAGTAACGGAGGACAGGGCCAAACTGAAGCTTTCTTT.

This clonotype was seen many times. The V gene is TRBV7-6, the J gene TRBJ1-5; D is unclear. The germline gives CDR1 SGHVS, CDR2 FNYEAQ. V dropped 2 bases and J dropped 0 bases, with 8 bases sitting between them. There are 15 residues in the CDR3. CDR3 loop: CASSLRDNSNQPQHF. The CDR3 bases are TGTGCCAGCAGCTTAAGAGACAATAGCAATCAGCCCCAGCATTTT.

The chain combines TRBV12-3 or TRBV12-4 with TRBJ2-4; 12 positions agree with TRBD2. The V segment lost 1 base and the J segment 0 bases; nucleotides outside the gene matches: 13. This CDR3 is 21 amino acids long. The CDR3 is CASSLETSGSRAMVAKNIQYF. As DNA, the CDR3 is TGTGCCAGCAGTTTAGAGACTAGCGGGAGCCGGGCTATGGTAGCCAAAAACATTCAGTACTTC.

The V and J genes are TRBV5-4 and TRBJ2-1; D is undetermined. V was pared by 4 bases and J by 6 bases, with 20 bases between. The CDR3 has 16 residues. CDR1 and CDR2 from the germline V gene are SGHNT and YYREEE (reference sequence). The CDR3 sequence is CASSGRTVFEGNEQFF. DNA for the CDR3: TGTGCCAGCAGCGGAAGGACGGTCTTTGAAGGCAATGAGCAGTTCTTC.